The present TCR beta chain was sequenced within a study of T cell repertoires in cytomegalovirus infection. Study summary: Both recently identified HLA-C-restricted and well-studied HLA-B-restricted CMV epitopes were used in the study. Shared public TCR beta signatures pointed to both CMV infection and a matching HLA type. Study-level findings and limits: Ex vivo responses were dominated by HLA-C-restricted CMV-specific TCR beta clonotypes.

To note about this clonotype: What it binds is not known.

TCRdb re-called the reads with MiXCR, one entry per CDR3 protein. The sample shows roughly 730,000 distinct CDR3 sequences, around a third of them seen only once. Trimming took off 8 bases at V and 1 base at J, with 17 bases between the two ends. Germline CDR1 is MNHEY and CDR2 is SVGEGT. This CDR3 comprises 15 residues. This chain uses TRBV6-2 or TRBV6-3 with TRBJ1-1, with a possible D match to TRBD1 (5 bases). The sequenced sample was cultured PBMCs, obtained from culture after CMV antigen stimulation. The TCR originated in a human donor in good health (CMV status not recorded). Some clones in this sample may be carry-over from other donors' samples. CDR3 sequence: CASRLGTRKNTEAFF. CDR3 nucleotides: TGTGCCAGCCGCTTGGGGACGAGAAAGAACACTGAAGCTTTCTTT.